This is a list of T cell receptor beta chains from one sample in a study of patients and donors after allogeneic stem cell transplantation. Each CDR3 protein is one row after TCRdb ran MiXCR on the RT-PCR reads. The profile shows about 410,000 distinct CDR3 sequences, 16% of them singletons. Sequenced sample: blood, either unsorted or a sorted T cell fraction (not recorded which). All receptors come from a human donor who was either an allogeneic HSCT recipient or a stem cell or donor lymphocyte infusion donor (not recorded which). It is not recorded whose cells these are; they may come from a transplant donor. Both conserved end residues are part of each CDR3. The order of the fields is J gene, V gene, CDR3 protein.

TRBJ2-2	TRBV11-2	CASSPSGSAGELFF
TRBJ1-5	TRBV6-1	CASSVRTGVENQPQHF
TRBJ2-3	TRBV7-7	CASSRRGNVDTQYF
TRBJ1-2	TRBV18	CASSPYDGYYGYTF
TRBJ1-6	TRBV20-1	CSAPNLGDSPLHF
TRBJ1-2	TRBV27	CASSWNRGNGYTF
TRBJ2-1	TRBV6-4	CASSRDPFPFF
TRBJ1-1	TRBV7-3	CASRGPGTFMNTEAFF
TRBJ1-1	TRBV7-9	CASSQTFGDPEAFF
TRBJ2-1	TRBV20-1	CSAPPGAPYNEQFF
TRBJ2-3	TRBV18	CASSPMSGGRTDTQYF
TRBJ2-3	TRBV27	CASSLGSAYTDTQYF
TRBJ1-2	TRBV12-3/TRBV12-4	CASSPDGYGYTF
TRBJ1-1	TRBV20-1	CSAQGRGGSGTEAFF
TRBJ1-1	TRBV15	CATSRDWQNTEAFF
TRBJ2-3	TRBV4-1	CASSQPKIYSGRGTDTQYF
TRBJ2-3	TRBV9	CASSTQTGGATDTQYF
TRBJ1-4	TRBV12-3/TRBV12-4	CASSLDRPRGLFF
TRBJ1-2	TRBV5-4	CASSSLTYGYTF
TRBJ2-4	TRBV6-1	CASSRPMAGAPLAKNIQYF
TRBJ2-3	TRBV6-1	CASSQTGTVSTDTQYF
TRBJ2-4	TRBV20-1	CSAEDQRLAKNIQYF
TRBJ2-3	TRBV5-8	CASSFQGLVVTDTQYF
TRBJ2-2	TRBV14	CASSHLLAAGELFF
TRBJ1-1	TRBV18	CASSPPGTGVTEAFF
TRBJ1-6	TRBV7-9	CASSLGGAVPLHF
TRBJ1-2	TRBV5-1	CASSPLPGPTNYGYTF